This T cell receptor (beta chain) was sequenced for a study of cytomegalovirus exposure and HLA in healthy donors. The study's findings and limits: The availability of immune exposure information extended only to CMV serostatus. Earlier findings revealed that most TCR beta V segments proved productive either about 87% or about 30% of the time. There were some V segments, including TRBV6-2 and TRBV6-3, excluded as indistinguishable.

The V and J ends lost 8 bases and 5 bases respectively, with 19 bases between them. Per germline, CDR1 MDHEN and CDR2 SYDVKM. The length of the CDR3 is 15 residues. Worth noting for this clone: The antigen is unknown.

Researchers ran the PCR with 60 Vbeta and 13 Jbeta primers. Method: immunoSEQ multiplex PCR; TCRdb's copy keeps in-frame clones and lacks some. This table holds a few hundred thousand clones, around 79% found once. The origin of this receptor is a man younger than 30 in good health and CMV-seronegative. The rearrangement joins TRBV28 to TRBJ2-1; D perhaps matches TRBD2 (8 bases). The sequencing sample was made of PBMCs. The DNA for the CDR3 is TGTGCCAGCCATCCAGGGGGACTAGTCGACAATGAGCAGTTCTTC. As protein: CASHPGGLVDNEQFF.